A single sample gave rise to the 6 T cell receptor beta chains below, sequenced in a study of shared T cell receptors in the human thymus. Data came from immunoSEQ multiplex PCR; TCRdb stores just in-frame clones and leaves some out. The sample carries over 650,000 clones, approximately 87% recorded once. In addition, the sample was reused for a study of human thymus T cells.

The sample was thymocytes. Receptors were obtained from a boy younger than two with a congenital heart defect.

The chain joins TRBV14 to TRBJ2-5, with D uncertain. Trimming left V 0 bases short and J 7 bases short, with 15 bases between. CDR1 is SGHDN and CDR2 is FVKESK in the germline V gene. The CDR3 is made up of 15 amino acids. This CDR3 is CASSQESTEVGTQYF. CDR3 DNA sequence: TGTGCCAGCAGCCAAGAAAGTACTGAGGTTGGGACCCAGTACTTC.

The chain recombines TRBV5-4 with TRBJ2-1; 8 bases align to TRBD2. Germline V gene sequence: CDR1 SGHNT, CDR2 YYREEE (reference sequence). V dropped 6 bases and J dropped 3; count of bases not matched to a gene: 11. The CDR3 spans 16 residues. The CDR3 bases are TGTGCCAGCACCTTCGTTGGGACTAGACACTACAATGAGCAGTTCTTC. Its translation: CASTFVGTRHYNEQFF.

The V gene is TRBV21-1, the J gene TRBJ1-1; the table's D call, TRBD1, was not checked against the DNA. TRBV21-1 is an annotated pseudogene. This CDR3 region has 14 residues. CDR3 sequence: CASSKRQGVDEAFF. As DNA, the CDR3 is TGTGCCAGCAGCAAGAGACAGGGAGTCGATGAAGCTTTCTTT.

This clone was observed a few times. The chain links TRBV28 to TRBJ2-5; 7 bases agree with TRBD1. The DNA matches TRBJ2-7 better at its end, which makes the J call doubtful. Germline CDR1 MDHEN, CDR2 SYDVKM. The CDR3 extends over 14 amino acids. CDR3 loop: CASSLWTGSYEQYF. CDR3 nucleotide sequence: TGTGCCAGCAGTTTATGGACAGGGAGCTACGAGCAGTACTTC.

This chain joins TRBV7-2 and TRBJ1-2; TRBD1 aligns across 9 bases. Germline lookup yields CDR1 SGHTA and CDR2 FQGNSA. Trimming took 5 bases from V and 6 from J; bases not matched to a gene: 10. This CDR3 region has 15 residues. CDR3 in amino acids: CASSLTGGQHNGYTF. The CDR3 nucleotides read TGTGCCAGCAGCCTGACAGGGGGACAGCATAATGGCTACACCTTC.

Regarding this clone: The identical CDR3 is also encoded by other nucleotide sequences in the sample. V usage is TRBV7-6 and J usage is TRBJ1-6, with TRBD1 matching 8 bases. CDR1 and CDR2 (germline): SGHVS, FNYEAQ. The ends lost 5 bases at V and 8 bases at J; junction bases unmatched: 8. The CDR3 is made up of 15 amino acids. The CDR3, as DNA: TGTGCCAGCAGCGGGATAGGACAGGGTGATTCACCCCTCCACTTT. It is translated as CASSGIGQGDSPLHF.